The 23 T cell receptor beta chains in this list originate from one sample, sequenced in a study of shared clonotypes between healthy human individuals. Libraries were prepared by immunoSEQ multiplex PCR; TCRdb keeps only in-frame clonotypes and omits some of them. The repertoire includes approximately 350,000 clones, about 74% of them detected once, and 10% sits in the top ten. Specimen: memory CD4+ T cells sorted from blood. Subset indicated: CD45RA-negative fraction. Receptors were obtained from a man aged 30-40 years in good health.

This rearrangement joins TRBV15 to TRBJ2-5; 10 bases line up with TRBD2. CDR1 and CDR2 from the germline V gene are LNHNV and YYDKDF (reference sequence). The CDR3 runs 17 residues. The ends lost 1 base at V and 3 bases at J; junction bases unmatched: 8. Written as DNA, the CDR3 is TGTGCCACCAGCAGAGGATCGGGGAGCGGGAGGGAAGAGACCCAGTACTTC. Its protein is CATSRGSGSGREETQYF.

In this sample, this clone turned up many times. The chain uses TRBV10-3 and TRBJ1-4; possibly TRBD1 for D (6 bases). Between the trimmed V and J ends, which lost 6 bases and 7 bases, there was a span of 15 bases. Germline values: CDR1 ENHRY, CDR2 SYGVKD. This CDR3 region has 14 residues. This chain's CDR3 is CAISKGGPGEKLFF. CDR3 in DNA: TGTGCCATCAGCAAAGGGGGACCGGGTGAAAAACTGTTTTTT.

This rearrangement joins TRBV11-2 to TRBJ1-3; 7 nucleotides align to TRBD1. Germline loops: CDR1 SGHAT, CDR2 FQNNGV. Germline trimming cut 3 bases from V and 4 bases from J; bases unmatched to any gene: 3. This CDR3 region has 14 residues. CDR3 DNA: TGTGCCAGCAGCTTGACAGGGTTGGGAAACACCATATATTTT. Translation: CASSLTGLGNTIYF.

The chain joins TRBV5-6 to TRBJ1-1; TRBD1 aligns across 7 bases. V lost 0 bases to trimming and J lost 5 bases; unmatched junction nucleotides: 7. Germline V gene lookup returns CDR1 SGHDT and CDR2 YYEEEE. The CDR3 loop spans 15 amino acids. CDR3 bases: TGTGCCAGCAGCTTGGAGGGGACAGCCTTAACTGAAGCTTTCTTT. It yields the protein CASSLEGTALTEAFF. The full variable domain, rest sourced from reference TRBV5-6 and TRBJ1-1, is DAGVTQSPTHLIKTRGQQVTLRCSPKSGHDTVSWYQQALGQGPQFIFQYYEEEERQRGNFPDRFSGHQFPNYSSELNVNALLLGDSALYLCASSLEGTALTEAFFGQGTRLTVV.

The chain links TRBV7-9 to TRBJ2-3, with D possibly TRBD2 on 5 matching bases. V shed 3 bases and J shed 2 bases, with 9 bases lying between them. This CDR3 region has 14 residues. Germline CDR1 SEHNR, CDR2 FQNEAQ (reference sequence). CDR3 DNA sequence: TGTGCCAGCAGCTTTAGCGCGGTCACAGATACGCAGTATTTT. As protein: CASSFSAVTDTQYF.

The chain combines TRBV25-1 with TRBJ2-1; 7 nucleotides agree with TRBD2. The V gene end was trimmed by 6 bases and the J gene end by 1 base; junction bases not matched to a gene: 3. This CDR3 comprises 14 residues. In germline, CDR1 is MGHDK, CDR2 SYGVNS. Written as DNA, the CDR3 is TGTGCCAGCAGCAGGGAGGGATCCTACAATGAGCAGTTCTTC. Translation: CASSREGSYNEQFF.

The chain has TRBV30 and TRBJ2-3; no reliable D call. Germline CDR1 and CDR2: GTSNPN and SVGIG (reference sequence). The CDR3 length is 13 residues. V dropped 0 bases and J dropped 2 bases, with 6 bases sitting between them. As DNA, the CDR3 is TGTGCCTGGAGTGTACTGTACACAGATACGCAGTATTTT. This translates into CAWSVLYTDTQYF. Combining the CDR3 with reference TRBV30 and TRBJ2-3 gives the whole variable domain SQTIHQWPATLVQPVGSPLSLECTVEGTSNPNLYWYRQAAGRGLQLLFYSVGIGQISSEVPQNLSASRPQDRQFILSSKKLLLSDSGFYLCAWSVLYTDTQYFGPGTRLTVL.

This clone appeared many times. The same CDR3 also results from other DNA sequences found in this sample. The chain uses TRBV18 and TRBJ2-3; tentative D call: TRBD1 (5 bases). In germline, CDR1 is KGHSH, CDR2 LQKENI. The CDR3 sequence is 13 residues long. Deletions cut 3 bases from V and 2 bases from J, with 6 bases between. CDR3 loop: CASSPTATDTQYF. CDR3 bases: TGTGCCAGCTCACCGACAGCCACAGATACGCAGTATTTT.

This chain joins TRBV14 and TRBJ2-5, with a possible D match to TRBD2 (5 bases). V lost 8 bases and J lost 7, with 17 bases in between. The CDR3 spans 13 residues. The germline gives CDR1 SGHDN, CDR2 FVKESK. The CDR3 region is CASSQTGAGTQYF. The CDR3, as DNA: TGTGCCAGCTCCCAAACCGGTGCGGGGACCCAGTACTTC. Supplemented by reference TRBV14 and TRBJ2-5, the full variable domain reads EAGVTQFPSHSVIEKGQTVTLRCDPISGHDNLYWYRRVMGKEIKFLLHFVKESKQDESGMPNNRFLAERTGGTYSTLKVQPAELEDSGVYFCASSQTGAGTQYFGPGTRLLVL.

V usage is TRBV7-9 and J usage is TRBJ2-1; D call uncertain. Germline-derived CDR1 and CDR2 are SEHNR and FQNEAQ (reference sequence). The V end was cut by 7 bases, the J end by 1 base, with 14 bases between. This CDR3 region has 15 residues. The CDR3 DNA reads TGTGCCAGCACCCGTGTTCAAGCATCCTACAATGAGCAGTTCTTC. Protein product: CASTRVQASYNEQFF.

This chain uses TRBV5-1 with TRBJ2-5; the D call may be TRBD1 or TRBD2 (6 bases each). From germline, CDR1 is SGHRS and CDR2 YFSETQ. The CDR3 totals 14 residues. V was trimmed by 6 bases and J by 1 base, leaving 13 bases between them. The CDR3 sequence is CASMEGGAQETQYF. CDR3 nucleotides: TGCGCCAGCATGGAGGGGGGAGCCCAAGAGACCCAGTACTTC.

This clone occurred once. The chain combines TRBV5-1 with TRBJ2-2; no firm D call. This CDR3 is 12 amino acids long. Germline-derived CDR1 and CDR2 are SGHRS and YFSETQ. V dropped 4 bases and J dropped 4 bases, with 5 bases sitting between them. CDR3 region: CASSPTTGELFF. Written as DNA, the CDR3 is TGCGCCAGCAGCCCAACCACCGGGGAGCTGTTTTTT.

This rearrangement joins TRBV11-2 to TRBJ2-1, with D perhaps matching TRBD2 (5 bases). Germline V CDR1 and CDR2: SGHAT, FQNNGV. Trimming took off 4 bases at V and 9 bases at J, with 10 bases between the two ends. The CDR3 spans 12 residues. The CDR3 sequence: CASSWGSGEQFF. The CDR3, as DNA: TGTGCCAGCAGCTGGGGAAGCGGTGAGCAGTTCTTC.

This clone occurred once. The rearrangement joins TRBV7-2 to TRBJ2-7; D uncertain. This CDR3 spans 14 amino acids. V was pared by 6 bases and J by 0 bases, with 12 bases between. Germline CDR1 is SGHTA and CDR2 is FQGNSA. CDR3 loop: CASRLAELSYEQYF. CDR3 nucleotides: TGTGCCAGCAGGTTGGCAGAACTCTCCTACGAGCAGTACTTC. Variable domain in full (rest from reference TRBV7-2 and TRBJ2-7): GAGVSQSPSNKVTEKGKDVELRCDPISGHTALYWYRQSLGQGLEFLIYFQGNSAPDKSGLPSDRFSAERTGGSVSTLTIQRTQQEDSAVYLCASRLAELSYEQYFGPGTRLTVT.

V usage is TRBV19 and J usage is TRBJ1-1; D is unclear. Trimming cost V 5 bases and J 6 bases, with 16 bases left between them. Germline-derived CDR1 and CDR2 are LNHDA and SQIVND (reference sequence). The length of the CDR3 is 14 residues. The DNA of the CDR3 is TGTGCCAGTAGTGTCCGGGAGCCTCTGGCTGAAGCTTTCTTT. Amino acids: CASSVREPLAEAFF.

The chain combines TRBV2 with TRBJ2-6; no clear D gene. CDR3 length: 15 residues. V was trimmed by 6 bases and J by 3 bases, leaving 12 bases between them. Germline lookup yields CDR1 SNHLY and CDR2 FYNNEI. The CDR3 DNA reads TGTGCCAGCAGATGGTCGGCGGATGGGGCCAACGTCCTGACTTTC. As protein: CASRWSADGANVLTF.

This chain joins TRBV2 and TRBJ1-5, with D maybe TRBD1 (5 bases). This CDR3 is built from 14 residues. The germline V and J ends were trimmed by 1 base and 7 bases, with 11 bases remaining between them. Germline values: CDR1 SNHLY, CDR2 FYNNEI. CDR3 residues: CASSEVTGGQPQHF. DNA for the CDR3: TGTGCCAGCAGTGAAGTTACGGGGGGACAGCCCCAGCATTTT.

The gene calls are TRBV28 and TRBJ2-5; D is perhaps TRBD1 (6 bases). The CDR3 loop spans 14 amino acids. Looked up from germline, CDR1 is MDHEN and CDR2 is SYDVKM. Trimming left V 6 bases short and J 2 bases short, with 13 bases between. DNA for the CDR3: TGTGCCAGCAGGCCAGGGACATCACAAGAGACCCAGTACTTC. Residues: CASRPGTSQETQYF.

This chain connects TRBV5-1 to TRBJ2-7; D is possibly TRBD1 or TRBD2 (5 bases each). There are 14 residues in the CDR3. Per germline, CDR1 SGHRS and CDR2 YFSETQ. V lost 2 bases and J 3 bases, leaving 12 bases between the germline ends. The CDR3 reads CASSFPGTHYEQYF. The CDR3 bases are TGCGCCAGCAGCTTCCCAGGGACCCACTACGAGCAGTACTTC.

This clone has a handful of counts. The chain combines TRBV7-8 with TRBJ2-7; D is perhaps TRBD2 (6 bases). Germline CDR1 is SGHVS and CDR2 is FQNEAQ. The CDR3 is 14 residues long. V was cut by 5 bases and J by 3 bases, with 14 bases left in between. The CDR3 spells CASSTRTKLYEQYF. For the CDR3, the DNA is TGTGCCAGCAGCACTCGGACTAAGCTCTACGAGCAGTACTTC.

The V gene is TRBV6-5, the J gene TRBJ2-7; tentatively, D is TRBD1 (5 bases). Per the germline V gene, CDR1 is MNHEY and CDR2 is SVGAGI. The CDR3 length is 12 residues. V gave up 2 bases and J gave up 3 bases, with 5 bases separating them. The CDR3 DNA reads as TGTGCCAGCAGTTACGACAGCTACGAGCAGTACTTC. The encoded protein is CASSYDSYEQYF.

This clone was picked up a small number of times. The rearrangement joins TRBV5-1 to TRBJ2-1, with 10 nucleotides matching TRBD2. Germline trimming cut 4 bases from V and 9 bases from J; bases unmatched to any gene: 10. The CDR3 has 15 amino acids. CDR1 and CDR2 from the germline V gene are SGHRS and YFSETQ. In nucleotides, the CDR3 is TGCGCCAGCAGCGACCCTAGCGGGAGCGGGAGTGAGCAGTTCTTC. This translates into CASSDPSGSGSEQFF.

This clone was found a few times. The CDR3 nucleotides read TGTGCCAGCAGTTCAAGACTAGCGGGAGACATTCAGTACTTC. Translation gives CASSSRLAGDIQYF. This rearrangement joins TRBV7-2 to TRBJ2-4; TRBD2 aligns across 12 bases. Germline-derived CDR1 and CDR2 are SGHTA and FQGNSA. The CDR3 has 14 residues. V lost 6 bases and J lost 8; bases outside the gene matches: 5.